This T cell receptor (beta chain) was captured by sequencing in a study of blood T cell repertoires in COVID-19. Sequencing was performed with immunoSEQ multiplex PCR; in TCRdb, only in-frame clones are kept and a portion is missing. The data show about 400,000 clones, approximately 88% seen once. The CDR3 is made up of 15 amino acids. Membership in each cohort depended on participant-reported clinical history. This clonotype originated in a woman aged 30 to 39 with acute COVID-19. This chain joins TRBV21-1 and TRBJ1-5; the table's D call, TRBD1, has no DNA check behind it. TRBV21-1 is a known pseudogene. The sample comprised PBMCs or T cells enriched from blood (not recorded which). The CDR3 sequence: CASIPGQGLHQPQHF. The DNA for the CDR3 is TGTGCCAGCATCCCGGGACAGGGTCTTCATCAGCCCCAGCATTTT.